The clone carrying this T cell receptor beta chain turned up a few times. The study reverse transcribed the entire isolated RNA, so it sequenced expressed TCRB transcripts. Profiling relied on immunoSEQ multiplex PCR, and the TCRdb table lists in-frame clones only, not all of them. The sample consists of 250,000 to 350,000 clones, approximately 14% of them appearing once. The sample originates from a study of beta chain features in type 1 diabetes. Across the whole study: Regarding age, gender and cell yields, patients proved similar to healthy donors.

The TCR was taken from a young man in good health. The sample consisted of central memory CD4+ T cells from blood.

The chain's CDR3 is CASSVRTGTGELFF. The DNA of the CDR3 is TGCGCCAGCAGCGTTCGGACGGGCACCGGGGAGCTGTTTTTT. The genes are TRBV5-1 and TRBJ2-2; no clear D gene. Trimming cost V 4 bases and J 4 bases, with 11 bases left between them. CDR1 is SGHRS, CDR2 YFSETQ, per germline. CDR3 size: 14 residues.